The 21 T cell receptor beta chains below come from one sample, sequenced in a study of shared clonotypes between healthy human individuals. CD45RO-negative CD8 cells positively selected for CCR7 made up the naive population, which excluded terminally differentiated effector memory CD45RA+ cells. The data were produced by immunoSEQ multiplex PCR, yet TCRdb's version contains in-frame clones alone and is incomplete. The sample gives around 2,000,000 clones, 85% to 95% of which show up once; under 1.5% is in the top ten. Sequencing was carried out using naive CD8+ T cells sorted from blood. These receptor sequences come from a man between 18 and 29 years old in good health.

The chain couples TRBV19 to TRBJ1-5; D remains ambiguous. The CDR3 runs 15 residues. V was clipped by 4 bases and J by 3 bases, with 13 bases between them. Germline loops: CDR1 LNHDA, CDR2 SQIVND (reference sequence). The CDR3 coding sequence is TGTGCCAGTAGTAATGTCAGGTTCTTCAATCAGCCCCAGCATTTT. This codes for CASSNVRFFNQPQHF.

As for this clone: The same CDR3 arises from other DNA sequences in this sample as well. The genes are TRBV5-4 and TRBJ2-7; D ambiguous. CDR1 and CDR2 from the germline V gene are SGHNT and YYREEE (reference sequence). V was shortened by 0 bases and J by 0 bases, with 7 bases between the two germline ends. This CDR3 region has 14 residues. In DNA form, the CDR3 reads TGTGCCAGCAGCTTGGGACAAAGCTCCTACGAGCAGTACTTC. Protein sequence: CASSLGQSSYEQYF.

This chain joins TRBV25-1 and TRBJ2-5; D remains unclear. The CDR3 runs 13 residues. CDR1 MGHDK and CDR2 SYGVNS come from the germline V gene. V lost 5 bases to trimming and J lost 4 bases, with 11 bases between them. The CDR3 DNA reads TGTGCCAGCAGTCCGCAAGGCTCAGAGACCCAGTACTTC. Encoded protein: CASSPQGSETQYF.

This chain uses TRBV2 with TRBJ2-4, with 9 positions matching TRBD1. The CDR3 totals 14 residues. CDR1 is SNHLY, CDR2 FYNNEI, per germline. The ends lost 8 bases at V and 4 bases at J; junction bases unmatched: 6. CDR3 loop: CASGTGTGKNIQYF. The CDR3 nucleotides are TGTGCCAGCGGTACCGGGACAGGGAAAAACATTCAGTACTTC.

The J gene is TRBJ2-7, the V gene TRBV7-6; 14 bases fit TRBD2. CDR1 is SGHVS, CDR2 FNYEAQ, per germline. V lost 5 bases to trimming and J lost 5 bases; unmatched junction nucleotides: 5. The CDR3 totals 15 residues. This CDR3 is CASSPGLAGVHEQYF. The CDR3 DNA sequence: TGTGCCAGCAGCCCGGGACTAGCGGGAGTCCACGAGCAGTACTTC.

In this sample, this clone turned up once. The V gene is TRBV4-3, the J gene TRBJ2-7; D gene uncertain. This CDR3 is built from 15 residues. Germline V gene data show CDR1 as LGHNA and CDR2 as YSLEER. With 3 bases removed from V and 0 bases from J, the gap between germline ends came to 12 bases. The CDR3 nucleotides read TGCGCCAGCAGCCAGTATTGGGCCAACTCCTACGAGCAGTACTTC. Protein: CASSQYWANSYEQYF.

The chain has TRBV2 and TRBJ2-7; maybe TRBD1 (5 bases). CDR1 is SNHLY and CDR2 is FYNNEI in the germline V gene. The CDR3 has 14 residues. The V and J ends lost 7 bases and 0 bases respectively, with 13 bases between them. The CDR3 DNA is TGTGCCAGCATTCTGACAGCGAGCTCCTACGAGCAGTACTTC. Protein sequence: CASILTASSYEQYF.

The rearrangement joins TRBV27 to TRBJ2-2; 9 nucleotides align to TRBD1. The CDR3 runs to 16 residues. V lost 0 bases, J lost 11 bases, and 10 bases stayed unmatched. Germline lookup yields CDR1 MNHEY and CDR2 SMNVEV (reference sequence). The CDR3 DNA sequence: TGTGCCAGCAGTTTATCGCCCGGGACAGGGATGGTTGAGCTGTTTTTT. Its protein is CASSLSPGTGMVELFF.

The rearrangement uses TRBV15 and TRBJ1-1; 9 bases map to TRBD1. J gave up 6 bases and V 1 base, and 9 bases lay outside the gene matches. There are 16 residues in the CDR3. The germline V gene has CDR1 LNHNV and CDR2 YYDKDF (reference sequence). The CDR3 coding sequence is TGTGCCACCAGCAGAGGTGGGACAGGGTCTTTCGCTGAAGCTTTCTTT. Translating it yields CATSRGGTGSFAEAFF.

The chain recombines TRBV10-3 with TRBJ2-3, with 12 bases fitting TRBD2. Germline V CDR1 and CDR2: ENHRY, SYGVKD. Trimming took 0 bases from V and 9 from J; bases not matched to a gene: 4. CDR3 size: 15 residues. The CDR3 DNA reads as TGTGCCATCAGTGAGTCGACTAGCGGGAGAGGCACGCAGTATTTT. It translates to CAISESTSGRGTQYF.

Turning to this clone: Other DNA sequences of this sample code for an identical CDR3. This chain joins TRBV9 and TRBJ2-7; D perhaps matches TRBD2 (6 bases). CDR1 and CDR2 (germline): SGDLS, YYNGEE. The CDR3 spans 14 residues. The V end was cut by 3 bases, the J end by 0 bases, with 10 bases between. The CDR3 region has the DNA TGTGCCAGCAGCGAGGGAGGAGACTCCTACGAGCAGTACTTC. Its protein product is CASSEGGDSYEQYF.

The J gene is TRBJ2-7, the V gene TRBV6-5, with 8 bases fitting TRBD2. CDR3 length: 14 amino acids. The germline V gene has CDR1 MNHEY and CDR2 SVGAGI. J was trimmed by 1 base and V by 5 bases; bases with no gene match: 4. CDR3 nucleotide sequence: TGTGCCAGCAGTGGGGTAGCGGGGTCCTACGAGCAGTACTTC. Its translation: CASSGVAGSYEQYF.

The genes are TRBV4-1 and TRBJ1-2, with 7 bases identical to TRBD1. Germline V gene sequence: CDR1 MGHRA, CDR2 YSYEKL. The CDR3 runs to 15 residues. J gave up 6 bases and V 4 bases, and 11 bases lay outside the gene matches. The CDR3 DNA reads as TGCGCCAGCAGCCTCCGGGGACAGCTACTTGATGGCTACACCTTC. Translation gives CASSLRGQLLDGYTF.

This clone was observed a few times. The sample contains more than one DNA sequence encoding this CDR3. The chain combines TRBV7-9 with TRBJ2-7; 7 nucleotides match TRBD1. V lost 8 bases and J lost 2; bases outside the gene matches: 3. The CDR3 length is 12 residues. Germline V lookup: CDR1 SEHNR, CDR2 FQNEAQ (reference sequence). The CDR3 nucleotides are TGTGCCAGCTCGACAGGGACCTACGAGCAGTACTTC. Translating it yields CASSTGTYEQYF.

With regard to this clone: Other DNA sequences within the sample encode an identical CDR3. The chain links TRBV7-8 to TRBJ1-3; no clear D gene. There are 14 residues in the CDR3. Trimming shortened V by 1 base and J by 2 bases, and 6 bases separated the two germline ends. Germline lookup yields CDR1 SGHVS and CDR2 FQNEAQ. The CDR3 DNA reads TGTGCCAGCAGCTTAGGCGGGACTGGAAACACCATATATTTT. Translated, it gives CASSLGGTGNTIYF.

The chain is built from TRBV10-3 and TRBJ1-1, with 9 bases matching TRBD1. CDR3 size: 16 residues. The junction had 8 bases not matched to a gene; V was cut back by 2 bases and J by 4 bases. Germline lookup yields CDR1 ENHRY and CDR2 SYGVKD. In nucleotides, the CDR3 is TGTGCCATCAGTGAGGCGACAGGGGGTCGGTCCACTGAAGCTTTCTTT. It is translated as CAISEATGGRSTEAFF.

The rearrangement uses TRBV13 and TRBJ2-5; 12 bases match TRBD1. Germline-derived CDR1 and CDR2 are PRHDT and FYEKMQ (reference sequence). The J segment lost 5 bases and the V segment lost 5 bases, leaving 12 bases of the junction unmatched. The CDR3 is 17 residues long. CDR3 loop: CASSLAGTGGLGETQYF. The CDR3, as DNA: TGTGCCAGCAGCCTCGCCGGGACAGGGGGCCTTGGGGAGACCCAGTACTTC.

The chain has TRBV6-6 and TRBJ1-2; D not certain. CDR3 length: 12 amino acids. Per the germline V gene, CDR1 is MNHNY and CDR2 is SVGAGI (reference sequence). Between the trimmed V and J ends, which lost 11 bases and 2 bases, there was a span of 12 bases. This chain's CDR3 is CASGDLNYGYTF. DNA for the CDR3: TGTGCCTCAGGAGATTTAAACTATGGCTACACCTTC.

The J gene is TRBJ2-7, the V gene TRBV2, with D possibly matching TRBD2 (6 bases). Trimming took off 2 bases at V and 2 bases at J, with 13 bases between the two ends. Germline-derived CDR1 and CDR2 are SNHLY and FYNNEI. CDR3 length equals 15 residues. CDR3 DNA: TGTGCCAGCAGTGAAAACGGCGGGGCACCCTACGAGCAGTACTTC. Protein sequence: CASSENGGAPYEQYF.

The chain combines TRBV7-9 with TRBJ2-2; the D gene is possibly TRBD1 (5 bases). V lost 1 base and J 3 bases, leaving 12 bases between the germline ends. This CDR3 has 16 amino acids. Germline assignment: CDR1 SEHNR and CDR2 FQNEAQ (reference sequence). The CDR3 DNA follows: TGTGCCAGCAGCTTAGAGGCAGGGTCGGACACCGGGGAGCTGTTTTTT. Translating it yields CASSLEAGSDTGELFF.

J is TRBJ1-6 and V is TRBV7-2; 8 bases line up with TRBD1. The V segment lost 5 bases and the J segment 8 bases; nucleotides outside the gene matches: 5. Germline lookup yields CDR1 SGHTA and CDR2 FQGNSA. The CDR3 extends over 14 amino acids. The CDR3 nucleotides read TGTGCCAGCAGCCACGGACAGGGCCATTCACCCCTCCACTTT. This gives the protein CASSHGQGHSPLHF.